A selection of T cell receptor beta chains follows, all from one sample in a study of OX40 agonist ivuxolimab in advanced cancers. Clones were read by immunoSEQ multiplex PCR, and TCRdb kept only the in-frame ones, dropping some. The sample shows fewer than 85,000 clones, 84% of them seen only once. The source was CD4+ or CD8+ T cells sorted from blood, collected in a trial of the OX40 agonist ivuxolimab. These receptors were collected from an adult with an advanced solid tumor such as melanoma, head and neck, liver or kidney cancer. Both conserved end residues are part of each CDR3. The D gene is left open where the match is weak. Expanded clones get a size class; other rows say once, few or many, or leave the size out.

>NA|NA|TRBJ1-1|TRBV14
TGTGCCAGCAGCCGCTCCCGGGGGGGCACTGAAGCTTTCTTT
CASSRSRGGTEAFF
>NA|NA|TRBJ1-1|TRBV5-1
TGCGCCAGCAGCGTAGGGCAGGCGGACACTGAAGCTTTCTTT
CASSVGQADTEAFF
>NA|NA|TRBJ2-7|TRBV2
TGTGCCAGCAGACTATCGGACAGAAACGAGCAGTACTTC
CASRLSDRNEQYF
>NA|NA|TRBJ2-2|TRBV5-1
TGCGCCAGCAGCACCAGACAATACGAGCTGTTTTTT
CASSTRQYELFF
>NA|NA|TRBJ1-2|TRBV7-9
TGTGCCAGCAGCTTAGCAGGCGAGGAGGGTGGCTACACCTTC
CASSLAGEEGGYTF
>NA|NA|TRBJ2-2|TRBV7-8
TGTGCCGGCAGTCACCTACAGGGTTCGAACACCGGGGAGCTGTTTTTT
CAGSHLQGSNTGELFF
>few|NA|TRBJ1-5|TRBV2
TGTGCCAGCAACAGAGCGGACACGGTCGGTCAGCCCCAGCATTTT
CASNRADTVGQPQHF
>NA|NA|TRBJ2-6|TRBV7-2
TGTGCCAGCAGCCCCTCGGGGGCTGGGGCCAACGTCCTGACTTTC
CASSPSGAGANVLTF
>NA|NA|TRBJ2-5|TRBV18
TGTGCCAGCTCACCACCGGCAAACCAAGAGACCCAGTACTTC
CASSPPANQETQYF
>NA|NA|TRBJ1-1|TRBV7-9
TGTGCCAGCAGCTTAAATGTCCTCGGGACTGAAGCTTTCTTT
CASSLNVLGTEAFF
>NA|NA|TRBJ1-2|TRBV7-6
TGTGCCAGCAGCTTGTTTACGACCGCCACCGATGGCTACACCTTC
CASSLFTTATDGYTF
>NA|NA|TRBJ2-7|TRBV5-4
TGTGCCAGCAGCTTGGCCGGTGGAGGCAATCACGAGCAGTACTTC
CASSLAGGGNHEQYF
>NA|NA|TRBJ1-3|TRBV18
TGTGCCAGCTCACCGACCCCGGGAAGTGGAAACACCATATATTTT
CASSPTPGSGNTIYF
>NA|TRBD1|TRBJ2-3|TRBV13
TGTGCCAGCAGCTCCCAGGGGGAAGGGTCCCATAATTTT
CASSSQGEGSHNF
>NA|TRBD2|TRBJ2-5|TRBV7-3
TGTGCCAGCAGCTTGGTAGCGGGGGGTCTCCAAGAGACCCAGTACTTC
CASSLVAGGLQETQYF
>NA|NA|TRBJ1-1|TRBV2
TGTGCCAGCAGTGAACGGACAGCCAAGAACACTGAAGCTTTCTTT
CASSERTAKNTEAFF
>NA|NA|TRBJ2-5|TRBV6-5
TGTGCCAGCAGTTACCCTAAGCGTGGCGAGACCCAGTACTTC
CASSYPKRGETQYF
>NA|TRBD2|TRBJ2-1|TRBV27
TGTGCCAGCAGCCTCCCCCCGACTAGCGGGGATTACAATGAGCAGTTCTTC
CASSLPPTSGDYNEQFF
>NA|NA|TRBJ1-1|TRBV14
TGTGCCAGCAGTCCGAGGACATACATGAACACTGAAGCTTTCTTT
CASSPRTYMNTEAFF
>NA|NA|TRBJ1-5|TRBV7-9
TGTGCCAGCAGCCCAGAGGGGGGCCTCAATCAGCCCCAGCATTTT
CASSPEGGLNQPQHF
>once|TRBD1|TRBJ2-5|TRBV7-2
TGTGCCAGCAGCCAGGGGGCAGGGCGGAAAGAGACCCAGTACTTC
CASSQGAGRKETQYF
>NA|TRBD1|TRBJ2-1|TRBV13
TGTGCCAGCAGCTCCGCTTCAGGACAGGGGCGGGATGAGCAGTTCTTC
CASSSASGQGRDEQFF
>NA|NA|TRBJ1-6|TRBV6-5
TGTGCCAGCAGCCTGGGGGGATCCTATAATTCACCCCTCCACTTT
CASSLGGSYNSPLHF
>few|NA|TRBJ2-7|TRBV18
TGTGCCAGCTCACCAGAGGGAGACGAGCAGTACTTC
CASSPEGDEQYF
>NA|NA|TRBJ1-2|TRBV5-1
TGCGCCAGCAGCTTGGAAATCTCCGGGACCGCCTATGGCTACACCTTC
CASSLEISGTAYGYTF
>NA|NA|TRBJ1-2|TRBV19
TGTGCCAGTAGTATACCCCCGGCCTATGGCTACACCTTC
CASSIPPAYGYTF
>few|NA|TRBJ2-7|TRBV6-1
TGTGCCAGCGGTTTACCAGGAGCCTACGAGCAGTACTTC
CASGLPGAYEQYF
>NA|TRBD2|TRBJ2-5|TRBV2
TGTGCCAGCACTCTCCCAGGACTAGCGGGGGGTCTCCAAGAGACCCAGTACTTC
CASTLPGLAGGLQETQYF
>NA|TRBD2|TRBJ2-7|TRBV6-6
TGTGCCAGCAGTCCCGGGGTAGCGGGGTTGTACGAGCAGTACTTC
CASSPGVAGLYEQYF
>NA|TRBD2|TRBJ2-3|TRBV5-1
TGCGCCAGCAGCTTGGAGGGACTAGAAGTGGATACGCAGTATTTT
CASSLEGLEVDTQYF
>NA|NA|TRBJ1-1|TRBV18
TGTGCCAGCTCACCACTTTCGGCAACTGAAGCTTTCTTT
CASSPLSATEAFF
>NA|NA|TRBJ1-3|TRBV7-2
TGTGCCAGCAGCCGGACGGGGAACTCTGGAAACACCATATATTTT
CASSRTGNSGNTIYF
>NA|NA|TRBJ1-5|TRBV2
TGTGCCAGCAGCCCGAGGGACCGATATCAGCCCCAGCATTTT
CASSPRDRYQPQHF
>NA|TRBD2|TRBJ2-5|TRBV5-1
TGCGCCAGCACCGGTGGGACTAGCGGGGCCCAGGAGACCCAGTACTTC
CASTGGTSGAQETQYF
>NA|NA|TRBJ1-2|TRBV4-3
TGCGCCAGCAGCCGAGACCGGGCCACGATCTATGGCTACACCTTC
CASSRDRATIYGYTF
>NA|NA|TRBJ2-2|TRBV7-2
TGTGCCAGCAGCTCGTACCTTGGTAGGGACACCGGGGAGCTGTTTTTT
CASSSYLGRDTGELFF
>few|NA|TRBJ1-2|TRBV19
TGTGCCAGTAGTGCCTCAGGCTCCTATGGCTACACCTTC
CASSASGSYGYTF
>NA|TRBD1|TRBJ2-1|TRBV7-3
TGTGCCAGCAGCTTCCCGGGACAGGGACAGTTCTTC
CASSFPGQGQFF
>few|NA|TRBJ2-7|TRBV19
TGTGCCAGTAGTCCCCGAAGGGGGGAAACCTACGAGCAGTACTTC
CASSPRRGETYEQYF
>NA|NA|TRBJ2-2|TRBV9
TGTGCCAGCAGCGTAAACTCCCTGACTCGGGAGCTGTTTTTT
CASSVNSLTRELFF
>once|NA|TRBJ2-7|TRBV2
TGTGCCAGCAGTGAAGGAATAGGGATGGAGCAGTACTTC
CASSEGIGMEQYF
>NA|NA|TRBJ2-7|TRBV19
TGTGCCAGTAGTATAGGACGGCCTGGGCGCGAGCAGTACTTC
CASSIGRPGREQYF